Sequencing of this TCR beta chain was carried out in a study of blood T cells in healthy people across ages. With a J-beta primer mix and a sample-barcoded 5' primer, a second PCR ran about 7 to 12 cycles. TCRdb itself ran the 5' RACE reads through MiXCR, one entry per CDR3 protein. The table shows roughly 800,000 distinct CDR3 sequences, with 53% occurring only once. Comments on this clonotype: Since a much larger clone is just one base distant, this may be a read error.

This TCR was sampled from a man aged 80 or over in good health. The sequencing sample was made of blood.

The DNA of the CDR3 is TGCAGCGGTGGGGTCCGCTACGAGCAGTACTTC. This codes for CSGGVRYEQYF. The chain uses TRBV29-1 and TRBJ2-7, with unresolved D. V lost 7 bases to trimming and J lost 3 bases, with 10 bases between them. CDR1 is SQVTM, CDR2 ANQGSEA, per germline. This CDR3 region has 11 residues.